The table lists the clone carrying this T cell receptor (beta chain) with many counts. Researchers amplified the TCR beta CDR3 regions from RNA transcripts. HTBI primers drove first-round RT-PCR of the TCR CDR3. TCRdb re-called the multiplex PCR reads with MiXCR, one entry per CDR3 protein. Altogether almost 600,000 distinct CDR3 sequences are present, over 11% being singletons, with the ten largest covering roughly 6.2%. The sample belongs to a study of T cells in Graves' hyperthyroidism and ophthalmopathy. Germline assignment: CDR1 MNHNS and CDR2 SASEGT. This CDR3 spans 14 amino acids. V dropped 4 bases and J dropped 0 bases, with 7 bases sitting between them.

Source material: blood. The sequence was obtained from a woman in her 30s with Graves' hyperthyroidism that later progressed to Graves' ophthalmopathy. The chain joins TRBV6-1 to TRBJ1-5; D is unclear. The CDR3 is CASSGIYSNQPQHF. CDR3 in DNA: TGTGCCAGCAGTGGAATTTATAGCAATCAGCCCCAGCATTTT.